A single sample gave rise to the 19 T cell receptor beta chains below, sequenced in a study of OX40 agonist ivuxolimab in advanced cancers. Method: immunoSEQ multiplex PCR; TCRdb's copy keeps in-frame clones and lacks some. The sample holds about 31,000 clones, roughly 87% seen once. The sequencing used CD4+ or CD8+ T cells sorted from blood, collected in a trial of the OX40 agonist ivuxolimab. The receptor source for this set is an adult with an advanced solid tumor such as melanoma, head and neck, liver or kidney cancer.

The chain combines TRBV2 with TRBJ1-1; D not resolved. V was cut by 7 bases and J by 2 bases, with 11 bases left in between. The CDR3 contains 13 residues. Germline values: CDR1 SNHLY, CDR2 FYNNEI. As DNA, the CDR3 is TGTGCCAGCAAGGAGGTTTTCAACACTGAAGCTTTCTTT. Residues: CASKEVFNTEAFF.

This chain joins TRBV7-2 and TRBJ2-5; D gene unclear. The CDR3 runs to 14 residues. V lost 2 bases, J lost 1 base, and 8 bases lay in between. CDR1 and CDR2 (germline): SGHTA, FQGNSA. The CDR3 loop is CASSLSRAQETQYF. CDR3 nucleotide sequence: TGTGCCAGCAGCTTAAGTAGGGCCCAAGAGACCCAGTACTTC.

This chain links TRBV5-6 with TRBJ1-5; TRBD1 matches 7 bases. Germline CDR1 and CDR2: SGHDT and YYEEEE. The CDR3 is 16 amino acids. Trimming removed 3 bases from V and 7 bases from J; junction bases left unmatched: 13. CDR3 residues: CASSSWVDRVGQPQHF. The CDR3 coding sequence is TGTGCCAGCAGCTCGTGGGTAGACAGGGTTGGCCAGCCCCAGCATTTT.

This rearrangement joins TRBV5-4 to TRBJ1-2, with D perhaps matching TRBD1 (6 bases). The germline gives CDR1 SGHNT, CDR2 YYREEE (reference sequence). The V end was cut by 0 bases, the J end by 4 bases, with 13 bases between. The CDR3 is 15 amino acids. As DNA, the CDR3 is TGTGCCAGCAGCTTGGTCGGGGGGCGCGGCTATGGCTACACCTTC. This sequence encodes CASSLVGGRGYGYTF. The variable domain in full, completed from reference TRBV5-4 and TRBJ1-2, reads ETGVTQSPTHLIKTRGQQVTLRCSSQSGHNTVSWYQQALGQGPQFIFQYYREEENGRGNFPPRFSGLQFPNYSSELNVNALELDDSALYLCASSLVGGRGYGYTFGSGTRLTVV.

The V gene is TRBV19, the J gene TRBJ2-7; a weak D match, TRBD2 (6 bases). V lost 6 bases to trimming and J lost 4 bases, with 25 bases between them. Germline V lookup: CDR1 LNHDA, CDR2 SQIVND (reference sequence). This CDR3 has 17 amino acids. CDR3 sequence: CASSPHLGGEIEYEQYF. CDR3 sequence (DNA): TGTGCCAGTAGCCCCCACCTCGGAGGGGAAATAGAGTACGAGCAGTACTTC. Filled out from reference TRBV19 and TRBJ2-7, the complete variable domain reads DGGITQSPKYLFRKEGQNVTLSCEQNLNHDAMYWYRQDPGQGLRLIYYSQIVNDFQKGDIAEGYSVSREKKESFPLTVTSAQKNPTAFYLCASSPHLGGEIEYEQYFGPGTRLTVT.

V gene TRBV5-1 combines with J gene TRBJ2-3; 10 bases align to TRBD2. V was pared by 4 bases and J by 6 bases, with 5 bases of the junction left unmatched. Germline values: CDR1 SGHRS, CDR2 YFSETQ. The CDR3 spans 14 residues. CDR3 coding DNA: TGCGCCAGCAGCGGGCTAGCGGGGGCTGATACGCAGTATTTT. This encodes CASSGLAGADTQYF.

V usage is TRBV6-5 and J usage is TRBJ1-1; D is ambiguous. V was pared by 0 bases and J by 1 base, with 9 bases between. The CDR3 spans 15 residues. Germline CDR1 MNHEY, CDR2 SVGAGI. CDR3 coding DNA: TGTGCCAGCAGTTACTCGTCGGTTGGGAACACTGAAGCTTTCTTT. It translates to CASSYSSVGNTEAFF.

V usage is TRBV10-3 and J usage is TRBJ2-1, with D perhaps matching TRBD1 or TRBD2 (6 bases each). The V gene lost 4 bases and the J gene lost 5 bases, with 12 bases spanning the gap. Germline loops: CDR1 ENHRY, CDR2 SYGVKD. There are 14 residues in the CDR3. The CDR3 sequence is CAISGGASDNEQFF. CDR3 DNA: TGTGCCATCAGTGGGGGGGCTAGCGACAATGAGCAGTTCTTC.

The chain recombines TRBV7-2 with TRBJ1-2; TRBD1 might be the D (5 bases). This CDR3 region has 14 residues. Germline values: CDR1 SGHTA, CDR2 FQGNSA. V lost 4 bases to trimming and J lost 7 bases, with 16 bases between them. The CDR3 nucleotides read TGTGCCAGCAGCTCCGCGGCGGGTAGGGGTGGCTACACCTTC. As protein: CASSSAAGRGGYTF.

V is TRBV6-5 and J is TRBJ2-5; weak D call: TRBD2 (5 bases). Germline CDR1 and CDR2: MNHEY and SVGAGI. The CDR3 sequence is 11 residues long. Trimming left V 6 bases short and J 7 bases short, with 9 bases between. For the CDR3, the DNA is TGTGCCAGCAGCTACGGAGGGACCCAGTACTTC. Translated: CASSYGGTQYF.

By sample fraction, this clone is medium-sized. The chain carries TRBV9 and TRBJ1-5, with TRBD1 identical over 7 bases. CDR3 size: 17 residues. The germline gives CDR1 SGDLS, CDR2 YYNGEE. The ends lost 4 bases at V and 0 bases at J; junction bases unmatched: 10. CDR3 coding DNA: TGTGCCAGCAGCCCTAGCAGCGGGACAGATAGCAATCAGCCCCAGCATTTT. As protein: CASSPSSGTDSNQPQHF.

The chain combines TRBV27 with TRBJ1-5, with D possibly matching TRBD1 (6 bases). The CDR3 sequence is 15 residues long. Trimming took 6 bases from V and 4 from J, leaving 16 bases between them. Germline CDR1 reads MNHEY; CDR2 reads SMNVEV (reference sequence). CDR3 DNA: TGTGCCAGCAGCCCCTCCGGACAGAGGAATCAGCCCCAGCATTTT. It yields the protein CASSPSGQRNQPQHF.

The CDR3 loop is CASSLYQGNTGELFF. As DNA, the CDR3 is TGTGCCAGCAGCTTGTATCAGGGAAATACCGGGGAGCTGTTTTTT. The chain has TRBV5-8 and TRBJ2-2; TRBD1 might be the D (5 bases). The V end lost 1 base, the J end lost 5 bases, and 12 bases lay between the germline ends. This CDR3 comprises 15 residues. Germline values: CDR1 SGHTS, CDR2 YDEGEE.

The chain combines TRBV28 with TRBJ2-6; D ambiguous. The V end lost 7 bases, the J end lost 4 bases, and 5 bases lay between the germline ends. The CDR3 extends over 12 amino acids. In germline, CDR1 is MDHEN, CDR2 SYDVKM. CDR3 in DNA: TGTGCCAGCACGGAGGGGGCCAACGTCCTGACTTTC. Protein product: CASTEGANVLTF.

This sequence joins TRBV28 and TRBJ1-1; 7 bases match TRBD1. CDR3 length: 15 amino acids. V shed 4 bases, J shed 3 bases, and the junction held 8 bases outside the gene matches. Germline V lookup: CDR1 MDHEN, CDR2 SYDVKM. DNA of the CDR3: TGTGCCAGCAGTTCGGCGGGGACAGCGGACACTGAAGCTTTCTTT. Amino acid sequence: CASSSAGTADTEAFF. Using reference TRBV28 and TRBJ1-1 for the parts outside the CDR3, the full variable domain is DVKVTQSSRYLVKRTGEKVFLECVQDMDHENMFWYRQDPGLGLRLIYFSYDVKMKEKGDIPEGYSVSREKKERFSLILESASTNQTSMYLCASSSAGTADTEAFFGQGTRLTVV.

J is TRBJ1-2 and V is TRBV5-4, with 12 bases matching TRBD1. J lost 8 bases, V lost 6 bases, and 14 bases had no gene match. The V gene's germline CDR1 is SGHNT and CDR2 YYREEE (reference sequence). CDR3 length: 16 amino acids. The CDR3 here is CASKLDPGQGAKGYTF. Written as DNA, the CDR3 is TGTGCCAGCAAACTTGATCCGGGACAGGGGGCGAAGGGCTACACCTTC.

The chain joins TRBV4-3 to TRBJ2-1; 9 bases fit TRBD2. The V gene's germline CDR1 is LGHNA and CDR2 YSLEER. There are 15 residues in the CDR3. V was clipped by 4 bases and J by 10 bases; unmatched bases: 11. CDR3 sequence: CASSRDGGRGEEQFF. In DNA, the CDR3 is TGCGCCAGCAGCCGAGACGGCGGGAGGGGGGAAGAGCAGTTCTTC.

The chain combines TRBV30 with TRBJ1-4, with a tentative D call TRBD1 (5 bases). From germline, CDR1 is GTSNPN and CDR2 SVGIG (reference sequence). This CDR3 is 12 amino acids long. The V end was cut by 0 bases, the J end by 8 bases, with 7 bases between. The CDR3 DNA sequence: TGTGCCTGGAGTGTGGGGGGGGAAAAACTGTTTTTT. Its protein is CAWSVGGEKLFF.

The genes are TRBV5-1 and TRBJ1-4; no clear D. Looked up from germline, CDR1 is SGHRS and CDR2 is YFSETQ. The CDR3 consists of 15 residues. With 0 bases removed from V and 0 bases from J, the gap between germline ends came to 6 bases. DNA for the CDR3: TGCGCCAGCAGCTTGGGGCAGGCAACTAATGAAAAACTGTTTTTT. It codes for CASSLGQATNEKLFF. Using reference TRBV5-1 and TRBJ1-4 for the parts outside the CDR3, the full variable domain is KAGVTQTPRYLIKTRGQQVTLSCSPISGHRSVSWYQQTPGQGLQFLFEYFSETQRNKGNFPGRFSGRQFSNSRSEMNVSTLELGDSALYLCASSLGQATNEKLFFGSGTQLSVL.